The following is a T cell receptor beta chain sequence with its context. Antigen specificity is unknown. The data stem from a study of blood T cells in healthy people across ages. The V end lost 4 bases, the J end lost 1 base, and 10 bases lay between the germline ends. CDR3 length: 14 amino acids. Looked up from germline, CDR1 is LGHNA and CDR2 is YNFKEQ. There were healthy Caucasian individuals from Russia, aged roughly 6 to 100, serving as donors. Primed by a sample-barcoded 5' primer and a J-beta primer mix, a second PCR proceeded for roughly 7 to 11 cycles. Each cDNA molecule received a tag from a template-switch adaptor that had 12 random nucleotides. TCRdb re-called the 5' RACE reads through MiXCR, storing one row per CDR3 protein. The data hold roughly 1,500,000 distinct CDR3 sequences, with roughly 40% observed a single time. Study-level results: With donor CMV status unknown, expanded clonotype changes were possibly confounded. PBMC samples, being unsorted, prevented any conclusive comparison of naive and antigen-experienced cells.

This receptor was taken from a woman between 18 and 29 years old in good health. The chain uses TRBV4-2 and TRBJ1-1; D remains unclear. Sequenced input: blood. The CDR3 nucleotides are TGTGCCAGCAGCCGGGGAGGATCGAACACTGAAGCTTTCTTT. This sequence encodes CASSRGGSNTEAFF.